Below are 16 T cell receptor beta chains sequenced from a single sample in a study of T-cell memory formation after mild COVID-19. From the 5' RACE reads, TCRdb called clonotypes with MiXCR, one entry per CDR3 protein. The sample lists thousands of distinct CDR3 sequences; about 17% were seen once. The sequenced material came from PBMCs or a T cell subset sorted from them (not recorded which). The receptor source for this set is an adult who had mild COVID-19 (a few samples of this study predate the infection). Cell type and time point are not known.

By proportion, this clonotype is medium-sized (0.01 to 0.1%). The rearrangement links TRBV20-1 to TRBJ1-6; 9 nucleotides match TRBD1. With V trimmed by 5 bases and J by 9 bases, 8 bases remained unmatched. The CDR3 totals 14 residues. Germline CDR1 DFQATT, CDR2 SNEGSKA (reference sequence). The CDR3 coding sequence is TGCAGTGCTGTGACAGGGGGATTGGGTTCACCCCTCCACTTT. Translating it yields CSAVTGGLGSPLHF.

By proportion, this clonotype is medium-sized. This sequence joins TRBV10-3 and TRBJ2-7; TRBD1 agrees at 10 bases. This CDR3 spans 14 amino acids. Trimming removed 5 bases from V and 5 bases from J; junction bases left unmatched: 6. Germline-derived CDR1 and CDR2 are ENHRY and SYGVKD. CDR3 loop: CAISPGQGIHEQYF. For the CDR3, the DNA is TGTGCCATCAGTCCGGGACAGGGGATCCACGAGCAGTACTTC.

This clonotype is labeled medium-sized. The chain combines TRBV20-1 with TRBJ1-3, with D unresolved. The CDR3 loop spans 12 amino acids. Between the trimmed V and J ends, which lost 0 bases and 4 bases, there was a span of 4 bases. Germline V lookup: CDR1 DFQATT, CDR2 SNEGSKA (reference sequence). CDR3 nucleotides: TGCAGTGCTAGAGAGGGGGGAAACACCATATATTTT. Protein sequence: CSAREGGNTIYF.

This clonotype rates as medium-sized. The J gene is TRBJ1-6, the V gene TRBV29-1; D not certain. The V end lost 1 base, the J end lost 5 bases, and 9 bases lay between the germline ends. CDR3 length: 14 residues. Per germline, CDR1 SQVTM and CDR2 ANQGSEA. CDR3 amino acids: CSVEGPFDNSPLHF. The DNA for the CDR3 is TGCAGCGTTGAAGGCCCCTTCGATAATTCACCCCTCCACTTT.

This clonotype is classed as medium-sized (0.01 to 0.1%). This rearrangement joins TRBV15 to TRBJ1-5; TRBD1 matches at 10 bases. The trim removed 5 bases at V and 6 bases at J, leaving 7 bases unmatched. The CDR3 totals 15 residues. In germline, CDR1 is LNHNV, CDR2 YYDKDF (reference sequence). CDR3 DNA sequence: TGTGCCACCAGCTTCAGACAGGGGGCAGGTCAGCCCCAGCATTTT. Translation: CATSFRQGAGQPQHF.

This clonotype is categorized as medium-sized. The chain is built from TRBV7-9 and TRBJ2-4; D may match TRBD1 or TRBD2 (6 bases each). The V gene's germline CDR1 is SEHNR and CDR2 FQNEAQ (reference sequence). The CDR3 extends over 17 amino acids. The V end was cut by 6 bases, the J end by 0 bases, with 18 bases between. The CDR3, as DNA: TGTGCCAGCAGTTCAAACGGGGGCTTACTAGCCAAAAACATTCAGTACTTC. The encoded protein is CASSSNGGLLAKNIQYF.

This clonotype is judged medium-sized (0.01 to 0.1%). The gene calls are TRBV7-2 and TRBJ1-2; D is unclear. This CDR3 has 15 amino acids. Germline lookup yields CDR1 SGHTA and CDR2 FQGNSA. Trimming removed 4 bases from V and 7 bases from J, with 19 bases in between. This CDR3 reads CASSSSRPVQAGYTF. CDR3 sequence (DNA): TGTGCCAGCAGCTCCTCGCGACCCGTGCAGGCTGGCTACACCTTC.

This clonotype is labeled as medium-sized (0.01 to 0.1%). J is TRBJ2-2 and V is TRBV23-1, with D possibly being TRBD1 (5 bases). TRBV23-1 is assigned to the ORF class and has an uncertain function. The ends were cut back, 4 bases at V and 0 bases at J, with 15 bases in the middle. There are 17 residues in the CDR3. The CDR3 loop reads CASSLTSGFSNTGELFF. The DNA for the CDR3 is TGCGCCAGCAGTCTAACCTCAGGGTTCTCGAACACCGGGGAGCTGTTTTTT.

This clonotype is medium-sized within its sample. The V and J genes are TRBV7-2 and TRBJ1-5; perhaps TRBD1 as D (6 bases). Germline lookup yields CDR1 SGHTA and CDR2 FQGNSA. The length of the CDR3 is 12 residues. V lost 5 bases, J lost 7 bases, and 9 bases lay in between. CDR3 nucleotides: TGTGCCAGCAGCCTCAGGGGCCAGCCCCAGCATTTT. Its translation is CASSLRGQPQHF.

This clonotype is deemed medium-sized. V usage is TRBV4-3 and J usage is TRBJ2-7; D uncertain. This CDR3 has 14 amino acids. Germline-derived CDR1 and CDR2 are LGHNA and YSLEER. V was trimmed by 5 bases and J by 6 bases, leaving 17 bases between them. CDR3 bases: TGCGCCAGCAGCAAAGGATATCTAAAGGGCGAGCAGTACTTC. Translated, it gives CASSKGYLKGEQYF.

This clonotype is medium-sized within its sample. The chain carries TRBV20-1 and TRBJ2-1; the D call may be TRBD1 or TRBD2 (5 bases each). Trimming took 1 base from V and 7 from J, leaving 14 bases between them. In germline, CDR1 is DFQATT, CDR2 SNEGSKA (reference sequence). The CDR3 covers 14 residues. CDR3 in DNA: TGCAGTGCTAGAGGCCTGGACTGGGGGAATGAGCAGTTCTTC. Protein product: CSARGLDWGNEQFF.

This clonotype is categorized as medium-sized. V gene TRBV11-2 combines with J gene TRBJ1-1; D gene uncertain. CDR1 and CDR2 (germline): SGHAT, FQNNGV. Trimming shortened V by 1 base and J by 6 bases, and 12 bases separated the two germline ends. The CDR3 is 14 residues long. The CDR3 nucleotides read TGTGCCAGCAGCTTAGTGGCCGCCGGTGCTGAAGCTTTCTTT. Protein sequence: CASSLVAAGAEAFF.

This clonotype is termed medium-sized. The gene calls are TRBV29-1 and TRBJ2-1; D possibly corresponds to TRBD1 (5 bases). The V end lost 6 bases, the J end lost 7 bases, and 10 bases lay between the germline ends. This CDR3 spans 11 amino acids. CDR1 is SQVTM and CDR2 is ANQGSEA in the germline V gene. In nucleotides, the CDR3 is TGCAGCGTCGGACACCTTAATGAGCAGTTCTTC. It encodes CSVGHLNEQFF.

In its sample, this clonotype is medium-sized. This chain links TRBV4-1 with TRBJ2-2, with 9 bases identical to TRBD1. The V gene's germline CDR1 is MGHRA and CDR2 YSYEKL. The CDR3 length is 16 residues. V lost 1 base to trimming and J lost 5 bases; unmatched junction nucleotides: 5. The CDR3 loop reads CASSQGPGQGTGELFF. The CDR3 DNA reads TGCGCCAGCAGCCAAGGTCCGGGACAGGGAACCGGGGAGCTGTTTTTT.

Relative to its sample, this clonotype is medium-sized. The chain combines TRBV5-4 with TRBJ2-6; D is uncertain. The germline V gene has CDR1 SGHNT and CDR2 YYREEE (reference sequence). There are 16 residues in the CDR3. Trimming shortened V by 2 bases and J by 0 bases, and 9 bases separated the two germline ends. As DNA, the CDR3 is TGTGCCAGCAGCTTCCCCACCGGCTCTGGGGCCAACGTCCTGACTTTC. Protein product: CASSFPTGSGANVLTF.

This sequence joins TRBV12-3 or TRBV12-4 and TRBJ1-1; 7 nucleotides agree with TRBD1. V shed 2 bases and J 5 bases; nucleotides not matched to a gene: 2. This CDR3 comprises 13 residues. CDR3 sequence (DNA): TGTGCCAGCAGTTTACCAGGGGGGACTGAAGCTTTCTTT. It specifies CASSLPGGTEAFF.